The T cell receptor beta chain under discussion was sequenced for a study of shared T cell receptors in the human thymus. Sequencing used immunoSEQ multiplex PCR; TCRdb keeps in-frame clones, though not all of them. Seen here are roughly 710,000 clones, over 75% observed once, and the top ten hold around 0.0099%. The CDR3 is 19 amino acids. Germline V gene data show CDR1 as ENHRY and CDR2 as SYGVKD. V lost 2 bases and J 0 bases, leaving 17 bases between the germline ends. These data also featured in a second study, about human thymus T cells. From that report: Infants served as donors; they were healthy and Finnish and were having corrective surgery for congenital heart defects. Among unrelated individuals, related research reported thymic repertoires that overlapped highly.

Sequencing was done on a sample of thymocytes. V is TRBV10-3 and J is TRBJ2-6; D is possibly TRBD2 (6 bases). This receptor was obtained from a girl in the first two years of life with a congenital heart defect. DNA of the CDR3: TGTGCCATCAGTGAGAGGGAGGCAGGCGAAAACTCTGGGGCCAACGTCCTGACTTTC. It yields the protein CAISEREAGENSGANVLTF.